This TCR beta chain stems from a study of human T cells and chemical hapten exposure. TCRdb itself ran the RACE reads through MiXCR, one entry per CDR3 protein. The sample includes about 350,000 distinct CDR3 sequences, about 6.9% seen only once; the top ten take under 7%. This clonotype was counted ten times or more. This CDR3 comprises 13 residues. Trimming removed 10 bases from V and 7 bases from J; junction bases left unmatched: 5. This sample's time point: patch test 2, 6 weeks after DPC sensitization. As for treatment: therapeutic diphenylcyclopropenone sensitization with weekly scalp DPC. In every case, blood was obtained before the patch test was applied.

V is TRBV12-3 or TRBV12-4 and J is TRBJ2-1, with 12 bases that match TRBD2. The sequenced sample was whole blood, obtained in connection with sensitization to the hapten diphenylcyclopropenone (DPC). This TCR was recovered from a young woman with alopecia areata. Some clones in this sample may be carry-over from other donors' samples. CDR3 coding DNA: TGTGCCACCCAGACTAGCGGGGGTAATGAGCAGTTCTTC. Its protein is CATQTSGGNEQFF.